The 10 T cell receptor beta chains listed next were all sequenced from one sample in a study of T cell changes during pregnancy in multiple sclerosis. Clones were read by immunoSEQ multiplex PCR, and TCRdb kept only the in-frame ones, dropping some. The data contain about 80,000 clones, approximately 95% of them singletons. Sample: peripheral blood, taken in the second trimester of pregnancy. These receptors all stem from a female donor in good health, enrolled as a control in a pregnancy study.

V is TRBV5-4 and J is TRBJ2-5; TRBD1 matches 9 bases. The CDR3 has 16 residues. The V segment lost 7 bases and the J segment 2 bases; nucleotides outside the gene matches: 12. Germline CDR1 reads SGHNT; CDR2 reads YYREEE (reference sequence). As DNA, the CDR3 is TGTGCCAGCGCTCTAAGACAGGGGGGCCGGCAAGAGACCCAGTACTTC. Translated: CASALRQGGRQETQYF.

This chain links TRBV5-1 with TRBJ2-2; TRBD2 matches 14 bases. The length of the CDR3 is 16 residues. Germline trimming cut 4 bases from V and 6 bases from J; bases unmatched to any gene: 5. In germline, CDR1 is SGHRS, CDR2 YFSETQ. The CDR3 protein is CASSPGLAGVSGELFF. The CDR3 DNA sequence: TGCGCCAGCAGCCCGGGACTAGCGGGAGTGTCCGGGGAGCTGTTTTTT.

V gene TRBV29-1 combines with J gene TRBJ2-1, with 14 nucleotides matching TRBD2. V lost 4 bases to trimming and J lost 9 bases; unmatched junction nucleotides: 14. This CDR3 spans 17 amino acids. Germline V gene lookup returns CDR1 SQVTM and CDR2 ANQGSEA. CDR3 DNA sequence: TGCAGCGTTGTAAGGACTAGCGGGAGGAGGGTTCAAGGTGAGCAGTTCTTC. It specifies CSVVRTSGRRVQGEQFF.

This chain links TRBV28 with TRBJ2-2, with D maybe TRBD2 (6 bases). The V gene's germline CDR1 is MDHEN and CDR2 SYDVKM. V was trimmed by 6 bases and J by 7 bases, leaving 12 bases between them. The CDR3 has 13 amino acids. The CDR3 bases are TGTGCCAGCAGGGAGGGGCTCGACGGGGAGCTGTTTTTT. This sequence encodes CASREGLDGELFF.

This chain connects TRBV5-1 to TRBJ2-5; 9 bases are a match to TRBD2. After removal of 0 bases from V and 5 bases from J, the junction contained 11 bases not matched to a gene. The CDR3 has 17 amino acids. Germline V lookup: CDR1 SGHRS, CDR2 YFSETQ. CDR3 DNA sequence: TGCGCCAGCAGCTTGGCCGGTTCTAGCGGGACGGGGGAGACCCAGTACTTC. Its protein product is CASSLAGSSGTGETQYF.

The chain joins TRBV28 to TRBJ1-2, with 9 bases that match TRBD1. Germline V gene data show CDR1 as MDHEN and CDR2 as SYDVKM. The V segment lost 8 bases and the J segment 4 bases; nucleotides outside the gene matches: 14. The CDR3 is 16 residues long. This CDR3 reads CASLRTPGTGPYGYTF. CDR3 sequence (DNA): TGTGCCAGCCTACGAACTCCCGGGACAGGGCCCTATGGCTACACCTTC.

This sequence joins TRBV5-1 and TRBJ2-7; possibly TRBD2 for D (5 bases). Germline-derived CDR1 and CDR2 are SGHRS and YFSETQ. V was cut by 7 bases and J by 3 bases, with 17 bases left in between. This CDR3 has 14 amino acids. This CDR3 is CASRTLGADYEQYF. CDR3 nucleotides: TGCGCCAGCCGAACACTAGGCGCGGACTACGAGCAGTACTTC.

The chain uses TRBV28 and TRBJ1-4; no clear D. Germline assignment: CDR1 MDHEN and CDR2 SYDVKM. V was pared by 3 bases and J by 3 bases, with 8 bases between. CDR3 length: 14 amino acids. The CDR3 here is CASSLAGSNEKLFF. The CDR3, as DNA: TGTGCCAGCAGTTTGGCGGGGTCTAATGAAAAACTGTTTTTT.

This clone appeared once. The chain has TRBV5-4 and TRBJ2-3, with a weak D call TRBD1 (6 bases). CDR3 length equals 15 residues. Germline V gene data show CDR1 as SGHNT and CDR2 as YYREEE (reference sequence). V lost 2 bases, J lost 0 bases, and 10 bases lay in between. The CDR3 loop is CASSFGGSSTDTQYF. Here the CDR3 DNA reads TGTGCCAGCAGCTTTGGGGGCTCCAGCACAGATACGCAGTATTTT.

This clone was recorded only once. V gene TRBV4-1 combines with J gene TRBJ2-1; 8 positions match TRBD2. The length of the CDR3 is 16 residues. CDR1 is MGHRA, CDR2 YSYEKL, per germline. J was trimmed by 8 bases and V by 2 bases; bases with no gene match: 11. This chain's CDR3 is CASSQPLAGLQHEQFF. In nucleotides, the CDR3 is TGCGCCAGCAGCCAACCCCTAGCGGGCCTCCAGCATGAGCAGTTCTTC.